This T cell receptor (beta chain) was sequenced in a study of T cell repertoires in cytomegalovirus infection. From germline, CDR1 is SQVTM and CDR2 ANQGSEA. Trimming pared 5 bases from V and 1 base from J, leaving 11 bases between. CDR3 length equals 13 residues. TCRdb itself ran the reads through MiXCR, one entry per CDR3 protein. Of fewer than 550,000 distinct CDR3 sequences in the sample, around 11% were seen once. This receptor was obtained from a human donor in good health (CMV status not recorded). Some clones in this sample may be carry-over from other donors' samples. The V and J genes are TRBV29-1 and TRBJ2-5, with D maybe TRBD2 (6 bases). Sequences were obtained from PBMCs. CDR3 sequence reads: CSVLRGSQETQYF. DNA for the CDR3: TGCAGCGTTCTACGGGGGTCCCAAGAGACCCAGTACTTC.